The text below deals with one TCR beta chain. This clone was observed once. It lacks a known antigen. The input lacks base qualities; no much larger clone sits a single base away. CDR1 is given as SGHTA and CDR2 as FQGNSA, both from the germline V gene. From cysteine to phenylalanine, the CDR3 is 16 amino acids long. Only CDR3 DNA is held: 48 bases, read in frame from base 1. Germline trimming amounts to 2 bases on V and 2 bases on J, with 5 as the count of junction bases outside the gene matches. This sample stems from a study of shared T cell receptors in the human thymus (dated by TCRdb to the early 2020s). Background for the entire study: The study examined how self-reactive, shared T-cell receptor alpha chains are generated in the human thymus.

Library preparation employed the immunoSEQ multiplex PCR assay. What TCRdb holds here is the immuneACCESS table cut down to in-frame rearrangements. Part of the clones is not present; checked against another copy, under half of the missing clones reflect an unresolved V gene, and the others are unexplained. The sample table records about 660,000 clones; over 75% of these occur just once. Of the sample, roughly 0.0086% is held by the ten largest clones. These data were likewise used in another study, on human thymus T cells. The other study reports the following: In Finland, the donors were immunologically healthy infants who were having open corrective cardiac surgery for congenital heart defects. Thymus tissue was collected as surgical resects that were removed during corrective cardiac surgery. Biased V and J gene segment usage appeared to be present in both thymic and peripheral blood repertoires. Highly overlapping thymic TCR repertoires among unrelated individuals were reported in the related research. The study used eight infant thymus samples plus four related peripheral blood samples to characterize TCR alpha and beta repertoires. The cohort included several male and a couple of female infants, with donor ages spanning 7 to 244 days. Thymocytes were released mechanically from tissue and stored at -70 °C as pellets of about 9-32 million cells. Genomic DNA was extracted from frozen cell pellets with a QIAsymphony instrument. The immunoSEQ multiplex PCR assay was used to amplify the TCRB and TCRAD loci from a standardized quantity of quality-controlled genomic DNA. The V(D)J region was spanned by amplicons of a length sufficient to cover the CDR3 and to identify V and J genes. The commercial immunoSEQ service was used to sequence amplicons on an Illumina platform. Primer bias and sequencing errors were corrected as previously described, and TCRAD and TCRB definitions were based on the IMGT database. immunoSEQ Analyzer 3.0 and VDJTools were used for repertoire analysis, which covered basic statistics, V/J segment usage, diversity estimates, rarefaction and pairwise overlap. Chao1, ChaoE, Efron-Thisted, Shannon and inverse Simpson indices were used to estimate diversity, which was also estimated on datasets down-sampled to the smallest sample. Repertoire overlap was assessed by strict matching of CDR3 nucleotide sequence, V gene and J gene, and clustering was done by Jaccard-based multidimensional scaling. Thymus samples yielded on average roughly 790,000 unique TCRB clonotypes, compared with some 89,000 from blood samples.

Sequenced: thymocytes. This TCR derives from a boy under two years old with a congenital heart defect. Donor details come from another sample of the same person, matched by shared clones. The V and J genes are TRBV7-2 and TRBJ2-1; a stretch of 8 junction bases matches TRBD2. The DNA is as follows: TGTGCCAGCAGCTTATACCGGGAGGGCCCCTACAATGAGCAGTTCTTC. It translates as CASSLYREGPYNEQFF.